The rows below give T cell receptor beta chains drawn from one sample of a study of blood T cells in healthy people across ages. One entry per CDR3 protein, called by TCRdb with MiXCR from the 5' RACE reads. This table holds more than 700,000 distinct CDR3 sequences, approximately 53% found once. The sequenced sample was blood. Receptor source: an elderly man in good health. The CDR3 runs from the conserved cysteine through the conserved F or W. The order of the fields is V gene, clone size, D gene, CDR3 length, J gene, CDR3 DNA, CDR3 protein. The D gene is left open where the match is weak. Only some rows state a clone size, as once, few, many or a class for expanded clones.

TRBV6-2/TRBV6-3,NA,TRBD1,17,TRBJ2-6,TGTGCCAGCAGCAAAGGGACAGGACCGGGTGGGGCCAACGTCCTGACTTTC,CASSKGTGPGGANVLTF
TRBV28,NA,TRBD1,15,TRBJ2-4,TGTGCCAGCAGTTTGACAGGGGGCAGTGGGGACATTCAGTACTTC,CASSLTGGSGDIQYF
TRBV5-1,NA,TRBD1,16,TRBJ2-7,TGCGCCAGCAGCTTGGATGTGGGACAGGCCGCCTACGAGCAGTACTTC,CASSLDVGQAAYEQYF
TRBV20-1,NA,NA,12,TRBJ1-2,TGCAGTGCTGAGGCGGGGGGAAAAGGCTACACCTTC,CSAEAGGKGYTF
TRBV7-2,NA,NA,14,TRBJ2-7,TGTGCCAGCAGCTTAGCGGACACCTACAATGAGCAGTACTTC,CASSLADTYNEQYF
TRBV10-1,NA,NA,13,TRBJ1-1,TGCGCCAGCAGTGAGGCGGGGGACACTGAAGCTTTCTTT,CASSEAGDTEAFF
TRBV3-1,NA,TRBD1,15,TRBJ1-1,TGTGCCAGCAGCCAATATGACAGGGAGGGCACTGAAGCTTTCTTT,CASSQYDREGTEAFF
TRBV11-2,few,TRBD2,16,TRBJ2-7,TGTGCCAGCAGCCACCTGGGACTAGCGGAAGCCTACGAGCAGTACTTC,CASSHLGLAEAYEQYF
TRBV6-5,NA,TRBD1,15,TRBJ2-7,TGTGCCAGCAGTTACGGGACAGGGGGTGCCTACGAGCAGTACTTC,CASSYGTGGAYEQYF
TRBV2,NA,NA,14,TRBJ1-5,TGTGCCAGCACCCTGGACGGAGGGGACCAGCCCCAGCATTTT,CASTLDGGDQPQHF
TRBV20-1,few,NA,13,TRBJ2-3,TGCAGTCCCTCCAGGGGCGGGACAGATACGCAGTATTTT,CSPSRGGTDTQYF
TRBV24-1,NA,TRBD2,16,TRBJ2-5,TGTGCCACCAGTGATCCCGGACTAGCGGGAGGCCGGACCCAGTACTTC,CATSDPGLAGGRTQYF
TRBV20-1,many,NA,14,TRBJ2-7,TGCAGTGCTAGACACCTGGGTAGGGCCTACGAGCAGTACTTC,CSARHLGRAYEQYF
TRBV10-2,NA,TRBD1,13,TRBJ1-2,TGCGCCAGCAGAGCCGGGACAGGGGCTGGCTACACCTTC,CASRAGTGAGYTF
TRBV3-1,NA,NA,12,TRBJ2-7,TGTGCCAGCAGTCAAGTTGGGCGCGAGCAGTACTTC,CASSQVGREQYF
TRBV6-5,NA,NA,15,TRBJ2-7,TGTGCCAGCAGTTACTCGGCTACCGACTCCTACGAGCAGTACTTC,CASSYSATDSYEQYF
TRBV3-1,NA,NA,14,TRBJ2-5,TGTGCCAGCAGCCAAGATTTCGTGGGACGGAAGCAGTACTTC,CASSQDFVGRKQYF
TRBV29-1,NA,NA,15,TRBJ1-2,TGCAGCGTTGGCGGAGCAGGGAACGGTATGGATGGCTACACCTTC,CSVGGAGNGMDGYTF